Here is one T cell receptor (beta chain) with its context. This sample was included in a study of blood T cell repertoires in COVID-19. Study information: Acute-phase and convalescent COVID-19 samples originated in the United States, Italy and Spain. T cells, B-cell-depleted T cells, or PBMCs provided the cDNA or gDNA that served as material.

Per the original data handling: How many nucleated cells were present was estimated from reference gene primer amplification. Method: immunoSEQ multiplex PCR; TCRdb's copy keeps in-frame clones and lacks some. The V and J calls and the clone size are those of that table, but D and trimming were determined from the DNA. In the table there are about 140,000 clones, approximately 80% of which are singletons. Germline V gives CDR1 MNHEY, CDR2 SVGAGI. There are 13 residues in the CDR3. Trimming pared 8 bases from V and 10 bases from J, leaving 18 bases between. The sequenced sample was peripheral blood. The V and J genes are TRBV6-5 and TRBJ2-4, with a weak D call TRBD2 (5 bases). This receptor was identified in a woman older than 75 in a cohort sampled during active or convalescent COVID-19. The CDR3 DNA is TGTGCCAGCTGCACTTCGCTCGGGGATATTCAGTACTTC. It is translated as CASCTSLGDIQYF.